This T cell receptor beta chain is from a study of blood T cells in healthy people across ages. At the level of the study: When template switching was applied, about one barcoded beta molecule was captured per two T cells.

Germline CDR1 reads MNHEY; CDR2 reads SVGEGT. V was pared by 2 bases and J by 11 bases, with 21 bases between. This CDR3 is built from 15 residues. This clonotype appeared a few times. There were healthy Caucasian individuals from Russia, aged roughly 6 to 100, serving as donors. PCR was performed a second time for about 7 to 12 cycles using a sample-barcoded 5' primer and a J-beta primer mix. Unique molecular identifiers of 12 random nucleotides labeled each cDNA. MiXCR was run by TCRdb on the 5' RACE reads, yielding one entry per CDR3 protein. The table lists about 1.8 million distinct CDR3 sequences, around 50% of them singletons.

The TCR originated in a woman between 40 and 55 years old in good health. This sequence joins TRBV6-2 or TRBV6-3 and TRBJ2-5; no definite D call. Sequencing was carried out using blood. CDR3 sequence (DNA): TGTGCCAGCAGTTACGGACCAAACCGCTCCTATCAGCAGTACTTC. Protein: CASSYGPNRSYQQYF.